These 25 T cell receptor beta chains were all obtained from the same sample, sequenced in a study of blood T cell repertoires in COVID-19. Profiled with immunoSEQ multiplex PCR; TCRdb holds only in-frame clones, not every one. The sample contains approximately 230,000 clones, more than 75% of which appear only once. Material: PBMCs or T cells enriched from blood (not recorded which). Receptors originate from a middle-aged man who had recovered from COVID-19.

The chain combines TRBV6-4 with TRBJ1-5; D is uncertain. Between the trimmed V and J ends, which lost 5 bases and 6 bases, there was a span of 11 bases. The CDR3 is made up of 13 amino acids. Germline V gene data show CDR1 as MRHNA and CDR2 as SNTAGT. The CDR3 loop is CASSNGMGQPQHF. The CDR3 DNA reads TGTGCCAGCAGTAACGGGATGGGTCAGCCCCAGCATTTT.

The chain carries TRBV19 and TRBJ1-2; 9 nucleotides match TRBD1. With V trimmed by 4 bases and J by 7 bases, 7 bases remained unmatched. CDR1 and CDR2 from the germline V gene are LNHDA and SQIVND (reference sequence). The length of the CDR3 is 14 residues. In DNA, the CDR3 is TGTGCCAGTAGTACAATCGGGACAGGGTTTGGCTACACCTTC. This encodes CASSTIGTGFGYTF.

V gene TRBV7-2 combines with J gene TRBJ2-1; 9 bases are a match to TRBD1. After removal of 2 bases from V and 14 bases from J, the junction contained 7 bases not matched to a gene. Germline V gives CDR1 SGHTA, CDR2 FQGNSA. The CDR3 is 13 residues long. CDR3 in DNA: TGTGCCAGCAGCTTACCCGACAGGGGGAGGAAGTTCTTC. Its translation is CASSLPDRGRKFF.

This chain connects TRBV6-5 to TRBJ1-1; D is undetermined. Germline assignment: CDR1 MNHEY and CDR2 SVGAGI. This CDR3 is built from 13 residues. Trimming removed 6 bases from V and 0 bases from J, with 8 bases in between. The CDR3 loop reads CASRLNLNTEAFF. CDR3 sequence (DNA): TGTGCCAGCAGGCTTAACTTGAACACTGAAGCTTTCTTT.

The chain is built from TRBV18 and TRBJ2-3; the D gene is possibly TRBD2 (5 bases). This CDR3 spans 17 amino acids. Germline V CDR1 and CDR2: KGHSH, LQKENI. The germline V and J ends were trimmed by 2 bases and 2 bases, with 17 bases remaining between them. The CDR3: CASSPNLGGLHTDTQYF. In DNA form, the CDR3 reads TGTGCCAGCTCACCAAATCTAGGAGGACTTCACACAGATACGCAGTATTTT.

This chain joins TRBV20-1 and TRBJ1-2, with a possible D match to TRBD1 (5 bases). From germline, CDR1 is DFQATT and CDR2 SNEGSKA (reference sequence). V lost 3 bases, J lost 4 bases, and 9 bases lay in between. This CDR3 has 12 amino acids. As DNA, the CDR3 is TGCAGTGCTAGTTCCCAGGGCTATGGCTACACCTTC. This sequence encodes CSASSQGYGYTF.

V gene TRBV4-3 combines with J gene TRBJ2-1; 7 bases are a match to TRBD2. The CDR3 totals 17 residues. Germline V gene lookup returns CDR1 LGHNA and CDR2 YSLEER. V lost 3 bases and J lost 0; bases outside the gene matches: 8. CDR3 coding DNA: TGCGCCAGCAGCCAGCCACTAGCGAGGAGCTCCTACAATGAGCAGTTCTTC. This encodes CASSQPLARSSYNEQFF.

The CDR3 coding sequence is TGTGCCAGCAGAACGACAGGGAAAGGCTACACCTTC. Encoded protein: CASRTTGKGYTF. The rearrangement uses TRBV27 and TRBJ1-2; 7 bases align to TRBD1. V lost 6 bases, J lost 8 bases, and 6 bases stayed unmatched. Germline V gives CDR1 MNHEY, CDR2 SMNVEV (reference sequence). The CDR3 consists of 12 residues.

The V call is TRBV5-1, the J call TRBJ2-1, with 14 nucleotides matching TRBD2. The CDR3 has 15 residues. The germline gives CDR1 SGHRS, CDR2 YFSETQ. The V and J ends lost 7 bases and 0 bases, in that order; junction bases with no gene match: 0. The CDR3 is CASGTSGSSYNEQFF. DNA for the CDR3: TGCGCCAGCGGGACTAGCGGGAGCTCCTACAATGAGCAGTTCTTC.

The CDR3 DNA reads as TGCGCCAGCAGTCAGAGTTCTTCTAAAGCCGGGGGCTACACCTTC. It yields the protein CASSQSSSKAGGYTF. The chain has TRBV5-1 and TRBJ1-2; unclear D gene. V dropped 5 bases and J dropped 8 bases, with 22 bases sitting between them. Germline lookup yields CDR1 SGHRS and CDR2 YFSETQ. CDR3 length: 15 residues. The variable domain in full, completed from reference TRBV5-1 and TRBJ1-2, reads KAGVTQTPRYLIKTRGQQVTLSCSPISGHRSVSWYQQTPGQGLQFLFEYFSETQRNKGNFPGRFSGRQFSNSRSEMNVSTLELGDSALYLCASSQSSSKAGGYTFGSGTRLTVV.

The chain combines TRBV21-1 with TRBJ2-7; TRBD1 is the table's D call and was not checked against the DNA. TRBV21-1 is shown as a pseudogene. The CDR3 runs 15 residues. CDR3 DNA: TGTGAACAGGGCAGGACAATCAGCAATACCTACGAGCAGTACTTC. Protein: CEQGRTISNTYEQYF.

The chain links TRBV11-3 to TRBJ2-1; 10 nucleotides align to TRBD2. The CDR3 covers 15 residues. V shed 3 bases, J shed 3 bases, and the junction held 2 bases outside the gene matches. Germline lookup yields CDR1 SGHNT and CDR2 YENEEA. The chain's CDR3 is CASSLSGRGYNEQFF. The CDR3 coding sequence is TGTGCCAGCAGCTTGAGCGGGAGGGGCTACAATGAGCAGTTCTTC. Combining the CDR3 with reference TRBV11-3 and TRBJ2-1 gives the whole variable domain EAGVVQSPRYKIIEKKQPVAFWCNPISGHNTLYWYLQNLGQGPELLIRYENEEAVDDSQLPKDRFSAERLKGVDSTLKIQPAELGDSAVYLCASSLSGRGYNEQFFGPGTRLTVL.

The rearrangement links TRBV11-2 to TRBJ1-2; no clear D. Germline CDR1 and CDR2: SGHAT and FQNNGV. The CDR3 is 15 residues long. V was cut by 5 bases and J by 0 bases, with 13 bases left in between. The chain's CDR3 is CASSAHRIANYGYTF. The DNA for the CDR3 is TGTGCCAGCAGCGCTCACAGAATTGCTAACTATGGCTACACCTTC.

This chain joins TRBV3-1 (or the pseudogene TRBV3-2) and TRBJ2-1, with TRBD2 identical over 9 bases. The CDR3 is 16 residues long. Trimming at V came to 0 bases and at J to 0 bases, leaving 0 bases not matched to a gene. Germline V gene sequence: CDR1 LGHDT, CDR2 YNNKEL (reference sequence). DNA for the CDR3: TGTGCCAGCAGCCAAGATAGCGGGAGCTCCTACAATGAGCAGTTCTTC. Its translation is CASSQDSGSSYNEQFF.

This chain connects TRBV27 to TRBJ2-1; maybe TRBD1 (5 bases). The germline CDR1 and CDR2 sequences are MNHEY and SMNVEV (reference sequence). Between the trimmed V and J ends, which lost 3 bases and 5 bases, there was a span of 11 bases. The CDR3 has 14 amino acids. The CDR3 coding sequence is TGTGCCAGCAGTTTTTGGGGCAGTGACAATGAGCAGTTCTTC. Its protein product is CASSFWGSDNEQFF.

V is TRBV11-2 and J is TRBJ1-1; D possibly corresponds to TRBD1 (6 bases). Germline V CDR1 and CDR2: SGHAT, FQNNGV. The CDR3 sequence is 15 residues long. Between the trimmed V and J ends, which lost 7 bases and 3 bases, there was a span of 18 bases. CDR3 protein: CASTHREGGYTEAFF. The CDR3 coding sequence is TGTGCCAGCACACACAGGGAGGGGGGATACACTGAAGCTTTCTTT.

The chain combines TRBV2 with TRBJ1-2; tentative D call: TRBD1 (6 bases). Germline V CDR1 and CDR2: SNHLY, FYNNEI. V gave up 7 bases and J gave up 4 bases, with 19 bases separating them. This CDR3 comprises 15 residues. The CDR3 DNA sequence: TGTGCCAGCACGATTCAGGGGCAATTGGGCTATGGCTACACCTTC. This translates into CASTIQGQLGYGYTF. The full variable domain, rest sourced from reference TRBV2 and TRBJ1-2, is EPEVTQTPSHQVTQMGQEVILRCVPISNHLYFYWYRQILGQKVEFLVSFYNNEISEKSEIFDDQFSVERPDGSNFTLKIRSTKLEDSAMYFCASTIQGQLGYGYTFGSGTRLTVV.

The chain is built from TRBV19 and TRBJ1-2, with 9 bases identical to TRBD1. The germline gives CDR1 LNHDA, CDR2 SQIVND (reference sequence). The junction had 9 bases not matched to a gene; V was cut back by 8 bases and J by 2 bases. The CDR3 has 15 residues. DNA for the CDR3: TGTGCCAGTTCCCCTGCGGGGACAGGGAACTATGGCTACACCTTC. Its translation: CASSPAGTGNYGYTF.

This clone was seen only a few times. The gene calls are TRBV5-6 and TRBJ1-4; TRBD1 matches at 9 bases. V dropped 2 bases and J dropped 6; count of bases not matched to a gene: 5. There are 15 residues in the CDR3. Germline assignment: CDR1 SGHDT and CDR2 YYEEEE. CDR3 sequence: CASSLLNRGHEKLFF. The CDR3 DNA follows: TGTGCCAGCAGCTTATTAAACAGGGGGCATGAAAAACTGTTTTTT. The whole variable domain, filled in from reference TRBV5-6 and TRBJ1-4, reads DAGVTQSPTHLIKTRGQQVTLRCSPKSGHDTVSWYQQALGQGPQFIFQYYEEEERQRGNFPDRFSGHQFPNYSSELNVNALLLGDSALYLCASSLLNRGHEKLFFGSGTQLSVL.

The chain recombines TRBV11-2 with TRBJ2-7, with 9 bases identical to TRBD2. The CDR3 has 16 amino acids. CDR1 is SGHAT and CDR2 is FQNNGV in the germline V gene. V lost 5 bases to trimming and J lost 5 bases; unmatched junction nucleotides: 13. CDR3 in amino acids: CASSLPIAGVTHEQYF. CDR3 in DNA: TGTGCCAGCAGCCTACCAATAGCGGGAGTAACCCACGAGCAGTACTTC.

The chain carries TRBV18 and TRBJ1-1; tentatively, D is TRBD1 (5 bases). The V gene lost 0 bases and the J gene lost 4 bases, with 12 bases spanning the gap. Per germline, CDR1 KGHSH and CDR2 LQKENI. This CDR3 has 15 residues. As DNA, the CDR3 is TGTGCCAGCTCACCACCGTTCAGGGATGGCACTGAAGCTTTCTTT. Translation gives CASSPPFRDGTEAFF.

V gene TRBV5-1 combines with J gene TRBJ1-6, with D possibly TRBD1 on 6 matching bases. Germline values: CDR1 SGHRS, CDR2 YFSETQ. Trimming cost V 4 bases and J 9 bases, with 20 bases left between them. This CDR3 is 16 amino acids long. The CDR3 spells CASSPKDSFDGSPLHF. CDR3 sequence (DNA): TGCGCCAGCAGCCCAAAGGACAGCTTTGACGGTTCACCCCTCCACTTT. The full variable domain, rest sourced from reference TRBV5-1 and TRBJ1-6, is KAGVTQTPRYLIKTRGQQVTLSCSPISGHRSVSWYQQTPGQGLQFLFEYFSETQRNKGNFPGRFSGRQFSNSRSEMNVSTLELGDSALYLCASSPKDSFDGSPLHFGNGTRLTVT.

This chain joins TRBV5-1 and TRBJ1-2, with 12 bases lining up with TRBD1. Germline V gene sequence: CDR1 SGHRS, CDR2 YFSETQ. The CDR3 has 17 amino acids. Unmatched junction bases numbered 14, after V lost 3 bases and J lost 8 bases. CDR3 region: CASSWGTGGANTAGYTF. The CDR3 nucleotides are TGCGCCAGCAGCTGGGGGACAGGGGGCGCAAATACGGCCGGCTACACCTTC.

This chain connects TRBV27 to TRBJ1-2; 7 bases agree with TRBD1. CDR1 and CDR2 from the germline V gene are MNHEY and SMNVEV (reference sequence). Losses at the gene ends were 2 bases for V and 6 bases for J; bases not matched to a gene: 6. The CDR3 loop spans 14 amino acids. The CDR3 DNA reads TGTGCCAGCAGTTTAGTGGCAGGGGGGAATGGCTACACCTTC. This codes for CASSLVAGGNGYTF.

The chain joins TRBV12-3 or TRBV12-4 to TRBJ1-2, with 7 bases aligning to TRBD1. Trimming at V came to 1 base and at J to 6 bases, leaving 2 bases not matched to a gene. This CDR3 is 13 amino acids long. The CDR3, as DNA: TGTGCCAGCAGTTTAGGAGGGGGCAATGGCTACACCTTC. Translated, it gives CASSLGGGNGYTF.